This T cell receptor (beta chain) was identified during a study of blood T cell repertoires in COVID-19 (dated by TCRdb to the early 2020s). For the study in its entirety: Samples from collaborators originated in the United States, Italy and Spain and spanned both the acute and convalescent phases of COVID-19. The samples were drawn from the first 160 participants of the ongoing ImmuneRACE study and from over a thousand subjects provided by 6 global collaborators. The prospective study material was composed of cDNA or gDNA derived from T cells, B-cell-depleted T cells, or PBMCs. A freely available public database, intended as a resource for researchers studying the immune response to SARS-CoV-2, is where the repertoires were released. Sample metadata almost always included a de-identified subject ID, COVID-19 status, age in years and sex. HLA class I and class II types, where available, came from metadata supplied by the sample provider rather than from assay-based typing. Subjects who had been exposed to COVID-19, were actively infected with it, or had recovered from it provided the deeply sampled blood TCRbeta repertoires that made up the dataset.

The germline V gene (reference sequence) sets CDR1 to LNHNV and CDR2 to YYDKDF. The cysteine opens and the phenylalanine closes a CDR3 of 16 amino acids. The DNA shown is the 48-base CDR3, in frame from base 1. Trimmed from V: 4 bases; trimmed from J: 7 bases; junction bases lacking a gene match: 11. The full study reports these points: The quantity of clinical and demographic metadata differed by source and by participant and was supplied without curation.

About this clone: What this receptor recognizes is not known. Nothing much larger sits one base from this clone, and base qualities are not available.

TCRbeta CDR3 regions were amplified from genomic DNA using the immunoSEQ Assay, a bias-controlled multiplex PCR. The source study handled its data this way. Within the assay, amplification of reference gene primers was used to estimate how many nucleated cells each sample contained. Sequence reads were collapsed and filtered to measure the absolute abundance of every unique TCRbeta CDR3 rearrangement. For each sample, productive Simpson clonality was calculated as the square root of Simpson's diversity index across productive rearrangements. As stored in TCRdb, this immuneACCESS dataset retains in-frame rearrangements with V and J assigned. A fraction of the clones does not appear; measured against another copy, unresolved V genes explain less than half of the discrepancy, and the remainder lacks a known reason. V, J and clone size derive from that table, while D and trimming were established from the DNA sequence. Recorded for this sample are approximately 260,000 clones; approximately 87% of them occurred a single time. The ten most abundant clones make up about 4.6% of the sample.

A second Seattle source provided samples from volunteer blood donors who had recovered from COVID-19. Collaborating institutions collected whole blood in K2EDTA tubes following their own protocols. For TCRbeta analysis, collaborator samples were shipped as frozen whole blood, as isolated PBMCs, or as DNA extracted from either sample type. The specimen was peripheral blood. This clonotype was obtained from a man aged 55-75 years who had recovered from COVID-19. The rearrangement combines TRBV15 with TRBJ1-4, and TRBD1 aligns with 8 junction nucleotides. The DNA sequence reads TGTGCCACCAGCATCCGACAGGGGAGAAGGGCTGAAAAACTGTTTTTT. This translates into CATSIRQGRRAEKLFF. Extended through the reference TRBV15 and TRBJ1-4 proteins, this CDR3 yields the full variable domain: DAMVIQNPRYQVTQFGKPVTLSCSQTLNHNVMYWYQQKSSQAPKLLFHYYDKDFNNEADTPDNFQSRRPNTSFCFLDIRSPGLGDTAMYLCATSIRQGRRAEKLFFGSGTQLSVL.